Given below is one TCR beta chain in context. The target antigen is unknown. The sample originates from a study of beta chain features in type 1 diabetes. Looking at the study overall: Patients and healthy donors were similar in age, gender and cell yields. Study-level findings and limits: Sequencing the cDNA could make cells with high TCR expression show up more than they should. With patients and controls alike, PCR might favor shorter templates to an equal degree. Among type 1 diabetes patients, VDJ junctions had fewer insertions and more deletions. Among patients with Type 1 diabetes, TCRB CDR3s were moderately but significantly shorter in every one of the four CD4+ subsets.

The ends lost 4 bases at V and 3 bases at J; junction bases unmatched: 8. This CDR3 is built from 15 residues. Germline values: CDR1 SGHRS, CDR2 YFSETQ. As every portion of the isolated RNA was reverse transcribed, the sequencing read expressed TCRB transcripts. Method: immunoSEQ multiplex PCR; TCRdb's copy keeps in-frame clones and lacks some. The data show about 660,000 clones, over 11% seen once. Sequenced sample: naive CD4+ T cells from blood. This sequence originates from a man aged 18 to 30 with type 1 diabetes. V usage is TRBV5-1 and J usage is TRBJ2-7; 9 bases are a match to TRBD2. CDR3 residues: CASSMLAGIHYEQYF. For the CDR3, the DNA is TGCGCCAGCAGCATGCTAGCGGGGATACACTACGAGCAGTACTTC. Based on the CDR3 plus reference TRBV5-1 and TRBJ2-7, the full variable domain is KAGVTQTPRYLIKTRGQQVTLSCSPISGHRSVSWYQQTPGQGLQFLFEYFSETQRNKGNFPGRFSGRQFSNSRSEMNVSTLELGDSALYLCASSMLAGIHYEQYFGPGTRLTVT.